This entry features one TCR beta chain sequence. This table comes from immunoSEQ multiplex PCR, and its TCRdb copy is limited to in-frame clones, with some not included. The table shows about 54,000 clones, with 75% to 95% occurring only once. The entry originates in a study of OX40 agonist ivuxolimab in advanced cancers. V gave up 5 bases and J gave up 13 bases; unmatched junction bases: 20. CDR3 size: 16 residues. CDR1 is MNHEY, CDR2 SMNVEV, per germline (reference sequence). The source is an adult with an advanced solid tumor such as melanoma, head and neck, liver or kidney cancer. This sequence joins TRBV27 and TRBJ2-1, with TRBD1 matching over 7 bases. Sequenced material: CD4+ or CD8+ T cells sorted from blood, taken in a trial of the OX40 agonist ivuxolimab. The CDR3, as DNA: TGTGCCAGCAGTCCCCCGACAGGGCCCTTCCCCAGCAGCCAGTTCTTC. Its translation: CASSPPTGPFPSSQFF.